The clone carrying this TCR beta chain was seen more than once but under ten times. TCR beta CDR3 sequences were amplified from RNA transcripts. Using the HTBI primer set, a first-round RT-PCR was run on the TCR CDR3. TCRdb re-analysed the multiplex PCR reads in MiXCR, keeping a single row per CDR3 protein. The sample records approximately 600,000 distinct CDR3 sequences, under 25% being singletons. The record originates from a study of T cells in Graves' hyperthyroidism and ophthalmopathy. Material: blood. The sequence was obtained from a man younger than 40 with Graves' ophthalmopathy.

CDR3 residues: CASSSPGQGNNEQFF. The CDR3 DNA reads as TGTGCCAGCAGTTCCCCGGGACAGGGGAACAATGAGCAGTTCTTC. The chain combines TRBV27 with TRBJ2-1, with TRBD1 matching over 10 bases. Germline V lookup: CDR1 MNHEY, CDR2 SMNVEV (reference sequence). The length of the CDR3 is 15 residues. V lost 4 bases and J lost 5; bases outside the gene matches: 5.